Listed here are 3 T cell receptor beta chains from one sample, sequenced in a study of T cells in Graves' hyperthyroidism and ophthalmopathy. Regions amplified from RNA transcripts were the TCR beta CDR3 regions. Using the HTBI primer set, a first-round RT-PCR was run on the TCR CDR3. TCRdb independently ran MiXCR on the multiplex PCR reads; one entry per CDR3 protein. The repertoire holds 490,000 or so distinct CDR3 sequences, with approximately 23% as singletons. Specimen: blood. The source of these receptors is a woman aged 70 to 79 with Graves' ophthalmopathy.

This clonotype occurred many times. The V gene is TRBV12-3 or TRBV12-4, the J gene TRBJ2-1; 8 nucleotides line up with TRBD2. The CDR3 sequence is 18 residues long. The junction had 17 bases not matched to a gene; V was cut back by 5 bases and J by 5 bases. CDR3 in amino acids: CASSIFPFTGTSNNEQFF. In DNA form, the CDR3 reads TGTGCCAGCAGTATTTTTCCTTTCACCGGGACTAGTAACAATGAGCAGTTCTTC.

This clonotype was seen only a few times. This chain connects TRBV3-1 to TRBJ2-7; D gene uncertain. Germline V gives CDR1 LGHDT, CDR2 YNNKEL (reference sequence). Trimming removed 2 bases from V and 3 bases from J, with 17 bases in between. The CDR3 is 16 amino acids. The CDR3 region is CASSQFPRLLIYEQYF. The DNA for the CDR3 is TGTGCCAGCAGCCAATTCCCGAGACTCTTAATCTACGAGCAGTACTTC.

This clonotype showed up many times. The CDR3 DNA reads TGTGCCAGCAGCTCACTAGCTTTCAGGCAGTACTTC. This translates into CASSSLAFRQYF. This chain links TRBV7-2 with TRBJ2-7; weak D call: TRBD2 (6 bases). Germline V lookup: CDR1 SGHTA, CDR2 FQGNSA. The V and J ends lost 4 bases and 9 bases respectively, with 13 bases between them. The CDR3 covers 12 residues.